The 10 T cell receptor beta chains given below trace back to one sample, sequenced in a study of post-analysis software for immune sequencing data. Their target antigens are unknown. Study results and limitations: Relative to controls, patients had about 5 TRBV segments at higher frequency, with TRBV5-6, TRBV5-1 and TRBV20-1 among these.

TCR beta cDNA libraries had unique molecular identifiers. A single record per CDR3 protein comes from TCRdb applying MiXCR to the PCR reads. The sample lists hundreds of thousands of distinct CDR3 sequences, roughly 29% occurring once. The material sequenced was blood. Receptors originate from a girl aged 5-17 years with multiple sclerosis.

The sample holds a few counts of this clonotype. V is TRBV7-2 and J is TRBJ2-7, with D perhaps given as TRBD1 or TRBD2 (5 bases each). Germline V gives CDR1 SGHTA, CDR2 FQGNSA. Between the trimmed V and J ends, which lost 1 base and 5 bases, there was a span of 12 bases. The CDR3 extends over 14 amino acids. The CDR3 sequence: CASSLVRGADEQYF. In DNA, the CDR3 is TGTGCCAGCAGCTTAGTACGAGGGGCGGACGAGCAGTACTTC.

This clonotype was picked up a small number of times. V usage is TRBV29-1 and J usage is TRBJ2-5; 9 bases match TRBD1. The CDR3 has 15 residues. From germline, CDR1 is SQVTM and CDR2 ANQGSEA. Unmatched junction bases numbered 13, after V lost 6 bases and J lost 5 bases. The CDR3 region has the DNA TGCAGCGTAGAGACAGGGGGAGCTTTCGGTGAGACCCAGTACTTC. Translation gives CSVETGGAFGETQYF.

J is TRBJ1-2 and V is TRBV18; D is undetermined. The CDR3 length is 16 residues. CDR1 and CDR2 from the germline V gene are KGHSH and LQKENI. Trimming took off 3 bases at V and 4 bases at J, with 18 bases between the two ends. The CDR3 here is CASSPSGFRPFYGYTF. The CDR3 region has the DNA TGTGCCAGCTCACCGAGCGGATTCAGGCCCTTCTATGGCTACACCTTC.

With regard to this clonotype: A junction end diverges from the germline sequence, so it may reflect a read error. This chain links TRBV14 with TRBJ2-1; a possible D gene is TRBD2 (5 bases). The CDR3 contains 16 residues. Germline V gives CDR1 SGHDN, CDR2 FVKESK. For the CDR3, the DNA is TGTGCCAGCGGCCAAGAGGGCGCCGGCTCCTACAATGAGCAGTTCTTC. It encodes CASGQEGAGSYNEQFF. The full variable domain, rest sourced from reference TRBV14 and TRBJ2-1, is EAGVTQFPSHSVIEKGQTVTLRCDPISGHDNLYWYRRVMGKEIKFLLHFVKESKQDESGMPNNRFLAERTGGTYSTLKVQPAELEDSGVYFCASGQEGAGSYNEQFFGPGTRLTVL.

This clonotype was observed a few times. V usage is TRBV29-1 and J usage is TRBJ1-5; 8 nucleotides match TRBD1. The germline CDR1 and CDR2 sequences are SQVTM and ANQGSEA. The CDR3 extends over 13 amino acids. The V segment lost 6 bases and the J segment 4 bases; nucleotides outside the gene matches: 5. CDR3 coding DNA: TGCAGCGTCGCCGACAGGGGTAATCAGCCCCAGCATTTT. Translated, it gives CSVADRGNQPQHF.

The chain links TRBV5-1 to TRBJ1-1, with D perhaps matching TRBD1 (6 bases). V gave up 3 bases and J gave up 2 bases, with 14 bases separating them. Germline values: CDR1 SGHRS, CDR2 YFSETQ. The CDR3 has 15 amino acids. CDR3 DNA: TGCGCCAGCAGCTACAATGGACAGACCAACACTGAAGCTTTCTTT. Residues: CASSYNGQTNTEAFF.

This clonotype was detected a few times. V is TRBV7-8 and J is TRBJ1-2; D call uncertain. CDR3 size: 14 residues. Trimming pared 4 bases from V and 8 bases from J, leaving 17 bases between. Germline assignment: CDR1 SGHVS and CDR2 FQNEAQ. CDR3 bases: TGTGCCAGCAGCTCAAGCACCCCATTTTCGGGCTACACCTTC. Translation gives CASSSSTPFSGYTF. Full variable domain (rest looked up from reference TRBV7-8 and TRBJ1-2): GAGVSQSPRYKVAKRGQDVALRCDPISGHVSLFWYQQALGQGPEFLTYFQNEAQLDKSGLPSDRFFAERPEGSVSTLKIQRTQQEDSAVYLCASSSSTPFSGYTFGSGTRLTVV.

This clonotype was counted a few times. The chain has TRBV12-3 or TRBV12-4 and TRBJ1-5, with D perhaps matching TRBD1 (5 bases). With 6 bases removed from V and 2 bases from J, the gap between germline ends came to 23 bases. The CDR3 is 18 residues long. The CDR3 protein is CASSPPAGGIGGNQPQHF. CDR3 coding DNA: TGTGCCAGCAGCCCTCCTGCGGGGGGGATTGGAGGCAATCAGCCCCAGCATTTT.

This clonotype was picked up a small number of times. This chain connects TRBV29-1 to TRBJ2-7; a weak D match, TRBD2 (6 bases). This CDR3 comprises 14 residues. The V and J ends lost 1 base and 5 bases respectively, with 15 bases between them. The germline V gene encodes CDR1 SQVTM and CDR2 ANQGSEA. CDR3 DNA: TGCAGCGTTGAAGCCGGCTTAGGAGGGGACGAGCAGTACTTC. It translates to CSVEAGLGGDEQYF.

This clonotype was found many times. This chain uses TRBV18 with TRBJ1-2; D not resolved. Trimming cost V 5 bases and J 7 bases, with 14 bases left between them. Germline lookup yields CDR1 KGHSH and CDR2 LQKENI. This CDR3 is 13 amino acids long. The CDR3 sequence: CASSTGLASGYTF. The CDR3 DNA reads as TGTGCCAGCTCAACGGGTCTTGCTAGTGGCTACACCTTC.